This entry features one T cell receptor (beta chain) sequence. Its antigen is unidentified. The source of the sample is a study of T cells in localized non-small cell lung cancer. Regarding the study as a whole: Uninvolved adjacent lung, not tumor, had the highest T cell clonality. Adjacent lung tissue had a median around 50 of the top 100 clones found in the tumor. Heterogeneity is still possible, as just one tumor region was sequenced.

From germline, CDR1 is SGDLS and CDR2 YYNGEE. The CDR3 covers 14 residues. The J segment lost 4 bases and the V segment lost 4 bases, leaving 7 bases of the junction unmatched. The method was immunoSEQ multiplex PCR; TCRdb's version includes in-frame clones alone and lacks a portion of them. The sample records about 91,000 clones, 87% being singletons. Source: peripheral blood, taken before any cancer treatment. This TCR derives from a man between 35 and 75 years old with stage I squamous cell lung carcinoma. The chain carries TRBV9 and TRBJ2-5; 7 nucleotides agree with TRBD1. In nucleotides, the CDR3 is TGTGCCAGCAGCACAGGACAGGTGGGAGAGACCCAGTACTTC. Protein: CASSTGQVGETQYF.